This T cell receptor (beta chain) was recovered during a study of shared clonotypes between healthy human individuals. Overall study findings and caveats: Roughly 5% of naive CD4 clonotypes were common to a few donors.

Genomic DNA (from each subset) was split evenly across several immunoSEQ plates. Sequenced by immunoSEQ multiplex PCR; TCRdb stores in-frame clones only, minus some. The table lists about 2 million clones, just under 95% of them singletons. CD8 cells classed as naive were CD45RO-negative and positively selected for CCR7, excluding terminally differentiated effector memory CD45RA+ cells. About this clone itself: What it recognizes is unknown. Distinct nucleotide sequences in the sample also encode this CDR3.

The CDR3 extends over 13 amino acids. The germline CDR1 and CDR2 sequences are MNHEY and SMNVEV (reference sequence). Trimming took 4 bases from V and 1 from J, leaving 8 bases between them. The V call is TRBV27, the J call TRBJ2-7; no definite D call. The sequenced sample was naive CD8+ T cells sorted from blood. This clonotype was obtained from a man aged 18 to 30 in good health. The chain's CDR3 is CASSWKGSYEQYF. Here the CDR3 DNA reads TGTGCCAGCAGTTGGAAGGGTTCCTACGAGCAGTACTTC.